This T cell receptor beta chain stems from a study of blood T cell repertoires in COVID-19. As for the study in general: Both acute and convalescent COVID-19 samples were obtained from the United States, Italy and Spain. The cDNA or gDNA used as material had been derived from T cells, B-cell-depleted T cells, or PBMCs.

The CDR3 loop spans 15 amino acids. The V end was cut by 2 bases, the J end by 2 bases, with 13 bases between. Germline V CDR1 and CDR2: SGHTS, YDEGEE. Original methodology: Amplification with reference gene primers provided the estimates of nucleated cell counts. Sequencing was performed with immunoSEQ multiplex PCR; in TCRdb, only in-frame clones are kept and a portion is missing. V and J calls and clone size come straight from that table; D and trimming were deduced from the DNA. The sample yields tens of thousands of clones, around 83% seen once. This clone was seen only a few times. The chain combines TRBV5-8 with TRBJ1-2; D possibly corresponds to TRBD1 (5 bases). Material: peripheral blood. This receptor was identified in a human donor with acute or convalescent COVID-19. The donor label of this sample is uncertain. The CDR3 reads CASSFLGAPNYGYTF. The CDR3, as DNA: TGTGCCAGCAGCTTTCTAGGGGCCCCCAACTATGGCTACACCTTC.